A single sample is the source of the 26 T cell receptor beta chains below, sequenced in a study of CD8 T cells in ankylosing spondylitis. Antigens for these TCRs are unknown. TCRdb recomputed calls from the 5' RACE reads with MiXCR, one row per CDR3 protein. The sample includes about 400,000 distinct CDR3 sequences, approximately 20% of them seen just once. Study outcomes and limitations: About 8 highly homologous variants made up a TCR beta motif, and this motif appeared characteristic of ankylosing spondylitis blood.

Sequencing was done on a sample of blood, either unsorted or a sorted T cell fraction (not recorded which). Receptors originate from a male donor with ankylosing spondylitis.

V is TRBV7-9 and J is TRBJ2-2; 7 bases are a match to TRBD2. V lost 5 bases, J lost 6 bases, and 6 bases stayed unmatched. This CDR3 is 14 amino acids long. Germline-derived CDR1 and CDR2 are SEHNR and FQNEAQ (reference sequence). DNA of the CDR3: TGTGCCAGCAGCAAGGGAGGGCCGTCCGGGGAGCTGTTTTTT. Encoded protein: CASSKGGPSGELFF.

The V gene is TRBV20-1, the J gene TRBJ2-3, with 8 bases lining up with TRBD2. V trimming: 6 bases; J trimming: 3 bases; junction bases outside the gene matches: 8. In germline, CDR1 is DFQATT, CDR2 SNEGSKA (reference sequence). This CDR3 spans 14 amino acids. This chain's CDR3 is CSARGGSTTDTQYF. The DNA of the CDR3 is TGCAGTGCCCGGGGGGGGAGTACGACAGATACGCAGTATTTT.

This clonotype appeared many times. This rearrangement joins TRBV4-2 to TRBJ2-3, with D possibly matching TRBD2 (6 bases). The CDR3 sequence is 17 residues long. Germline CDR1 LGHNA, CDR2 YNFKEQ. V dropped 4 bases and J dropped 0 bases, with 17 bases sitting between them. The CDR3 DNA is TGTGCCAGCAGCCCGGGGGTGGACGGGTCTAGCACAGATACGCAGTATTTT. Amino acid sequence: CASSPGVDGSSTDTQYF.

In nucleotides, the CDR3 is TGTGCCAGTAAATTGGGGGATCAGGGAACTGAAGCTTTCTTT. This translates into CASKLGDQGTEAFF. The chain employs TRBV19 and TRBJ1-1, with a possible D match to TRBD1 (5 bases). This CDR3 spans 14 amino acids. CDR1 and CDR2 from the germline V gene are LNHDA and SQIVND (reference sequence). The V and J ends lost 7 bases and 5 bases respectively, with 17 bases between them.

The chain recombines TRBV10-3 with TRBJ2-5; 7 bases are shared with TRBD1. This CDR3 region has 14 residues. J gave up 3 bases and V 4 bases, and 5 bases lay outside the gene matches. Per germline, CDR1 ENHRY and CDR2 SYGVKD. In DNA form, the CDR3 reads TGTGCCATCAGTGTACAGGGGCATGAAGAGACCCAGTACTTC. This sequence encodes CAISVQGHEETQYF.

This clonotype was counted a few times. The chain combines TRBV20-1 with TRBJ2-1; possible D gene TRBD1, 5 bases. Trimming took off 4 bases at V and 8 bases at J, with 12 bases between the two ends. Per germline, CDR1 DFQATT and CDR2 SNEGSKA (reference sequence). This CDR3 spans 12 amino acids. CDR3 in amino acids: CSAIRERYEQFF. DNA for the CDR3: TGCAGTGCTATCAGGGAAAGGTATGAGCAGTTCTTC.

The V gene is TRBV7-9, the J gene TRBJ2-7; 12 bases are a match to TRBD2. There are 17 residues in the CDR3. V dropped 0 bases and J dropped 5; count of bases not matched to a gene: 8. Germline assignment: CDR1 SEHNR and CDR2 FQNEAQ (reference sequence). The CDR3 nucleotides are TGTGCCAGCAGCTTAGCCAGAGCTAGCGGGAGGGCCCACGAGCAGTACTTC. Translating gives CASSLARASGRAHEQYF.

The chain recombines TRBV18 with TRBJ1-1, with D tentatively TRBD1 (6 bases). Germline-derived CDR1 and CDR2 are KGHSH and LQKENI. CDR3 size: 15 residues. Deletions cut 2 bases from V and 0 bases from J, with 10 bases between. The CDR3 DNA reads TGTGCCAGCTCACCAAGACAGGTTTTGAACACTGAAGCTTTCTTT. Amino acids: CASSPRQVLNTEAFF.

This clonotype was recorded only once. The V and J genes are TRBV20-1 and TRBJ2-6; D is perhaps TRBD2 (6 bases). The germline CDR1 and CDR2 sequences are DFQATT and SNEGSKA (reference sequence). The CDR3 length is 16 residues. Deletions cut 5 bases from V and 0 bases from J, with 14 bases between. The CDR3 loop reads CSASTDGSSGANVLTF. The CDR3 bases are TGCAGTGCTTCTACGGACGGGAGCTCTGGGGCCAACGTCCTGACTTTC.

This chain links TRBV9 with TRBJ2-7; 7 bases are a match to TRBD2. Germline-derived CDR1 and CDR2 are SGDLS and YYNGEE. The CDR3 spans 15 residues. J lost 4 bases, V lost 0 bases, and 7 bases had no gene match. CDR3 sequence reads: CASSVGGSVVYEQYF. As DNA, the CDR3 is TGTGCCAGCAGCGTAGGCGGGAGTGTCGTTTACGAGCAGTACTTC. Drawing the rest from reference TRBV9 and TRBJ2-7, the complete variable domain is DSGVTQTPKHLITATGQRVTLRCSPRSGDLSVYWYQQSLDQGLQFLIQYYNGEERAKGNILERFSAQQFPDLHSELNLSSLELGDSALYFCASSVGGSVVYEQYFGPGTRLTVT.

Remarks on this clonotype: One end of the junction does not line up with germline, which may come from a read error. This chain connects TRBV4-1 to TRBJ2-6, with D perhaps TRBD2 (5 bases). The CDR3 runs 15 residues. From germline, CDR1 is MGHRA and CDR2 YSYEKL. CDR3 DNA: TGCGCCAGCAGAAGTGGGAGCTCTGTGGCCAACGTCCTGACTTTC. This translates into CASRSGSSVANVLTF.

This clonotype came up a few times. The junction and the germline gene differ at one end; a read error may be behind it. DNA of the CDR3: TGTATGCCAGCGGGACAGGCAGATACGCAGTATTTT. It codes for CMPAGQADTQYF. The chain joins TRBV20-1 to TRBJ2-3, with D perhaps TRBD1 (8 bases). The CDR3 runs 12 residues. CDR1 DFQATT and CDR2 SNEGSKA come from the germline V gene (reference sequence).

The chain joins TRBV18 to TRBJ1-1; 8 bases align to TRBD1. The germline CDR1 and CDR2 sequences are KGHSH and LQKENI. Unmatched junction bases numbered 4, after V lost 4 bases and J lost 0 bases. CDR3 length: 15 residues. The CDR3 region is CASSLRTGLNTEAFF. The CDR3 DNA follows: TGTGCCAGCTCACTACGGACAGGGTTGAACACTGAAGCTTTCTTT.

This clonotype was recorded many times. This chain uses TRBV12-3 or TRBV12-4 with TRBJ2-5, with 12 bases lining up with TRBD2. J lost 4 bases, V lost 5 bases, and 5 bases had no gene match. The CDR3 totals 15 residues. CDR3 bases: TGTGCCAGCAGTCCCAGACTAGCGGGAGTAGAGACCCAGTACTTC. Its protein is CASSPRLAGVETQYF.

The table lists this clonotype with a few counts. The rearrangement uses TRBV5-1 and TRBJ2-2; 9 bases agree with TRBD2. Unmatched junction bases numbered 12, after V lost 6 bases and J lost 3 bases. Germline lookup yields CDR1 SGHRS and CDR2 YFSETQ. The CDR3 covers 17 residues. The CDR3 reads CASKPPLSGRDTGELFF. CDR3 sequence (DNA): TGCGCCAGCAAGCCCCCCCTTAGCGGGAGAGACACCGGGGAGCTGTTTTTT. Full variable domain (outside the CDR3, taken from reference TRBV5-1 and TRBJ2-2): KAGVTQTPRYLIKTRGQQVTLSCSPISGHRSVSWYQQTPGQGLQFLFEYFSETQRNKGNFPGRFSGRQFSNSRSEMNVSTLELGDSALYLCASKPPLSGRDTGELFFGEGSRLTVL.

In its sample, this clonotype was seen a few times. The genes are TRBV5-1 and TRBJ2-2; 12 positions agree with TRBD2. Looked up from germline, CDR1 is SGHRS and CDR2 is YFSETQ. V shed 1 base, J shed 7 bases, and the junction held 5 bases outside the gene matches. CDR3 length: 16 amino acids. The DNA for the CDR3 is TGCGCCAGCAGCTTGTCTAGCGGGAGGGCTGGCGGGGAGCTGTTTTTT. Its protein product is CASSLSSGRAGGELFF.

Only one count was recorded for this clonotype. The chain employs TRBV4-2 and TRBJ1-4; D remains unclear. The V gene lost 3 bases and the J gene lost 6 bases, with 17 bases spanning the gap. This CDR3 is 16 amino acids long. In germline, CDR1 is LGHNA, CDR2 YNFKEQ. DNA for the CDR3: TGTGCCAGCAGCCAGGGCTCATGGAGTACTTATGAAAAACTGTTTTTT. It codes for CASSQGSWSTYEKLFF.

This clonotype came up a few times. The chain links TRBV11-1 to TRBJ2-1, with 7 bases lining up with TRBD1. This CDR3 has 14 amino acids. Per the germline V gene, CDR1 is SGHAT and CDR2 is FQDESV (reference sequence). V was pared by 1 base and J by 5 bases, with 2 bases of the junction left unmatched. The CDR3 protein is CASSLGQGHNEQFF. The CDR3 bases are TGTGCCAGCAGCTTAGGACAGGGACACAATGAGCAGTTCTTC. Supplemented by reference TRBV11-1 and TRBJ2-1, the full variable domain reads EAEVAQSPRYKITEKSQAVAFWCDPISGHATLYWYRQILGQGPELLVQFQDESVVDDSQLPKDRFSAERLKGVDSTLKIQPAELGDSAMYLCASSLGQGHNEQFFGPGTRLTVL.

The chain couples TRBV12-3 or TRBV12-4 to TRBJ1-2; D perhaps matches TRBD1 (6 bases). This CDR3 contains 15 residues. V lost 5 bases and J lost 5, with 18 bases in between. The CDR3 nucleotides read TGTGCCAGCAGTAACTACAGGGAGGCAGGGTATGGCTACACCTTC. Translated: CASSNYREAGYGYTF.

The rearrangement links TRBV7-2 to TRBJ2-1; 8 nucleotides align to TRBD2. Germline V lookup: CDR1 SGHTA, CDR2 FQGNSA. After removal of 5 bases from V and 1 base from J, the junction contained 10 bases not matched to a gene. The length of the CDR3 is 17 residues. CDR3 in amino acids: CASSPVSGGRSYNEQFF. CDR3 sequence (DNA): TGTGCCAGCAGCCCAGTGAGCGGGGGTAGGTCCTACAATGAGCAGTTCTTC.

The genes are TRBV14 and TRBJ2-1; no clear D. This CDR3 region has 14 residues. Germline V gene data show CDR1 as SGHDN and CDR2 as FVKESK. Trimming took 1 base from V and 2 from J, leaving 6 bases between them. CDR3 in amino acids: CASSQALAYNEQFF. CDR3 DNA sequence: TGTGCCAGCAGCCAAGCGTTAGCCTACAATGAGCAGTTCTTC. The full variable domain, its missing parts supplied by reference TRBV14 and TRBJ2-1, is EAGVTQFPSHSVIEKGQTVTLRCDPISGHDNLYWYRRVMGKEIKFLLHFVKESKQDESGMPNNRFLAERTGGTYSTLKVQPAELEDSGVYFCASSQALAYNEQFFGPGTRLTVL.

The V call is TRBV6-5, the J call TRBJ2-7; no definite D call. CDR1 is MNHEY and CDR2 is SVGAGI in the germline V gene. The CDR3 has 9 amino acids. The V end was cut by 8 bases, the J end by 3 bases, with 2 bases between. The CDR3 nucleotides read TGTGCCAGCGACTACGAGCAGTACTTC. It is translated as CASDYEQYF.

This clonotype was recorded many times. The chain uses TRBV11-3 and TRBJ2-1, with 11 positions matching TRBD1. Unmatched junction bases numbered 5, after V lost 5 bases and J lost 5 bases. Germline-derived CDR1 and CDR2 are SGHNT and YENEEA. The CDR3 is made up of 15 amino acids. CDR3 in DNA: TGTGCCAGCAGCCCCCGGGACAGGGGGAACAATGAGCAGTTCTTC. Its translation: CASSPRDRGNNEQFF.

The V and J genes are TRBV20-1 and TRBJ2-7; 13 bases fit TRBD2. The junction had 5 bases not matched to a gene; V was cut back by 6 bases and J by 3 bases. CDR1 DFQATT and CDR2 SNEGSKA come from the germline V gene (reference sequence). There are 14 residues in the CDR3. CDR3: CSAPGTSGIYEQYF. DNA of the CDR3: TGCAGTGCCCCTGGGACTAGCGGGATCTACGAGCAGTACTTC.

The chain couples TRBV20-1 to TRBJ1-2; TRBD1 aligns across 10 bases. V lost 6 bases, J lost 4 bases, and 11 bases stayed unmatched. The CDR3 loop spans 15 amino acids. The germline gives CDR1 DFQATT, CDR2 SNEGSKA (reference sequence). The CDR3 is CSATLLGTGAYGYTF. The CDR3, as DNA: TGCAGTGCCACTCTCCTGGGGACAGGGGCCTATGGCTACACCTTC.

This clonotype showed up many times. The rearrangement links TRBV4-2 to TRBJ2-4, with D uncertain. There are 14 residues in the CDR3. Germline V gene lookup returns CDR1 LGHNA and CDR2 YNFKEQ. The V end lost 0 bases, the J end lost 7 bases, and 10 bases lay between the germline ends. CDR3 sequence: CASSQDTEGNIQYF. CDR3 bases: TGTGCCAGCAGCCAAGATACTGAAGGTAACATTCAGTACTTC.